One and the same sample provided the 3 T cell receptor beta chains below, sequenced in a study of cytomegalovirus exposure and HLA in healthy donors. Primers for the PCR totalled 60 Vbeta and 13 Jbeta. Generated by immunoSEQ multiplex PCR, the TCRdb table keeps only in-frame clones and is missing some. The repertoire consists of almost 200,000 clones, with 70% to 80% occurring once and the leading ten covering around 0.38%. The sequencing sample was made of PBMCs. The receptors derive from a male donor in good health and CMV-seropositive.

The rearrangement links TRBV11-2 to TRBJ1-5; TRBD1 agrees at 7 bases. The CDR3 sequence is 15 residues long. The germline CDR1 and CDR2 sequences are SGHAT and FQNNGV. V trimming: 5 bases; J trimming: 3 bases; junction bases outside the gene matches: 7. The CDR3 spells CASSQGGFNNQPQHF. DNA for the CDR3: TGTGCCAGCAGCCAGGGGGGTTTCAACAATCAGCCCCAGCATTTT.

The rearrangement joins TRBV4-1 to TRBJ2-2; tentative D call: TRBD2 (7 bases). CDR3 length: 15 residues. With 5 bases removed from V and 7 bases from J, the gap between germline ends came to 17 bases. Germline V gives CDR1 MGHRA, CDR2 YSYEKL. The CDR3 region has the DNA TGCGCCAGCAGCTTGGGGGGGGGCCAGGGCGGGGAGCTGTTTTTT. Translating it yields CASSLGGGQGGELFF.

This clone was observed a single time. The chain employs TRBV28 and TRBJ2-2, with 8 nucleotides matching TRBD2. The V gene end was trimmed by 3 bases and the J gene end by 5 bases; junction bases not matched to a gene: 2. Germline CDR1 MDHEN, CDR2 SYDVKM. This CDR3 is 14 amino acids long. Here the CDR3 reads CASSLLAGTGELFF. The CDR3 DNA sequence: TGTGCCAGCAGTTTGTTAGCGGGGACCGGGGAGCTGTTTTTT.